The next 7 T cell receptor beta chains were all read from a single sample in a study of cytomegalovirus exposure and HLA in healthy donors. The PCR ran on 60 Vbeta and 13 Jbeta primers. Libraries were prepared by immunoSEQ multiplex PCR; TCRdb keeps only in-frame clonotypes and omits some of them. The sample gives 150,000 to 200,000 clones, roughly three quarters of which show up once; less than 15% is in the top ten. Specimen: PBMCs. The receptors originated from a woman in her fifties or sixties in good health and CMV-seropositive.

CDR3 nucleotides: TGTGCCAGCAGCCCCCGAGGGTCCGTCTACAATGAGCAGTTCTTC. Its translation is CASSPRGSVYNEQFF. J is TRBJ2-1 and V is TRBV6-5, with D maybe TRBD2 (5 bases). The CDR3 has 15 residues. Germline V gene sequence: CDR1 MNHEY, CDR2 SVGAGI. V was shortened by 6 bases and J by 3 bases, with 15 bases between the two germline ends.

This chain joins TRBV29-1 and TRBJ2-7; D gene ambiguous. The CDR3 sequence is 13 residues long. CDR1 is SQVTM and CDR2 is ANQGSEA in the germline V gene. Trimming cost V 4 bases and J 1 base, with 11 bases left between them. CDR3 coding DNA: TGCAGCGTTGTCACGTGGGCATCCTACGAGCAGTACTTC. This codes for CSVVTWASYEQYF.

The chain has TRBV4-2 and TRBJ2-6, with D perhaps matching TRBD1 (5 bases). CDR3 size: 13 residues. V lost 0 bases to trimming and J lost 15 bases, with 12 bases between them. The germline gives CDR1 LGHNA, CDR2 YNFKEQ. In DNA, the CDR3 is TGTGCCAGCAGCCAAGATCCCACAGGAGCCCTGACTTTC. It is translated as CASSQDPTGALTF.

V is TRBV7-8 and J is TRBJ1-5; 7 nucleotides line up with TRBD1. V dropped 5 bases and J dropped 6; count of bases not matched to a gene: 7. Per germline, CDR1 SGHVS and CDR2 FQNEAQ. This CDR3 is 14 amino acids long. The CDR3, as DNA: TGTGCCAGCAGCCACCGACAGGGTAGTCAGCCCCAGCATTTT. Translated: CASSHRQGSQPQHF.

The chain employs TRBV28 and TRBJ1-5; D unresolved. Germline CDR1 is MDHEN and CDR2 is SYDVKM. This CDR3 has 15 residues. Trimming shortened V by 3 bases and J by 0 bases, and 9 bases separated the two germline ends. The CDR3: CASSFSSISNQPQHF. The CDR3 region has the DNA TGTGCCAGCAGTTTTAGCAGCATTAGCAATCAGCCCCAGCATTTT.

The CDR3 sequence is CASSLGHLFANTGELFF. The CDR3 DNA sequence: TGCGCCAGCAGCTTGGGACACCTGTTCGCGAACACCGGGGAGCTGTTTTTT. This sequence joins TRBV5-1 and TRBJ2-2; D remains unclear. Germline lookup yields CDR1 SGHRS and CDR2 YFSETQ. The CDR3 covers 17 residues. The germline V and J ends were trimmed by 0 bases and 0 bases, with 12 bases remaining between them.

The genes are TRBV19 and TRBJ1-5; D remains unclear. Germline CDR1 reads LNHDA; CDR2 reads SQIVND (reference sequence). V was trimmed by 5 bases and J by 5 bases, leaving 16 bases between them. The CDR3 covers 15 residues. The CDR3, as DNA: TGTGCCAGTAGTCGACCGGGAATTGGGGATCAGCCCCAGCATTTT. This sequence encodes CASSRPGIGDQPQHF. Looking up the rest from reference TRBV19 and TRBJ1-5 gives the full variable domain: DGGITQSPKYLFRKEGQNVTLSCEQNLNHDAMYWYRQDPGQGLRLIYYSQIVNDFQKGDIAEGYSVSREKKESFPLTVTSAQKNPTAFYLCASSRPGIGDQPQHFGDGTRLSIL.